These 28 T cell receptor beta chains came from one sample sequenced in a study of blood T cell repertoires in COVID-19. The assay was immunoSEQ multiplex PCR, and TCRdb's table has in-frame clones only and misses some. The profile shows 200,000 or so clones, roughly four fifths of them singletons. Source material: PBMCs or T cells enriched from blood (not recorded which). The origin of the receptors is a man aged 55 to 70 who had recovered from COVID-19.

V usage is TRBV3-1 (or the pseudogene TRBV3-2) and J usage is TRBJ2-7; 10 bases map to TRBD2. Germline V CDR1 and CDR2: LGHDT, YNNKEL (reference sequence). V trimming: 1 base; J trimming: 4 bases; junction bases outside the gene matches: 1. This CDR3 has 14 residues. Written as DNA, the CDR3 is TGTGCCAGCAGCCAAGCTAGCGGGGGTTACGAGCAGTACTTC. The encoded protein is CASSQASGGYEQYF.

The rearrangement joins TRBV6-4 to TRBJ1-5; D remains unclear. Germline V gene lookup returns CDR1 MRHNA and CDR2 SNTAGT. The CDR3 has 14 amino acids. With 2 bases removed from V and 8 bases from J, the gap between germline ends came to 13 bases. CDR3 sequence reads: CASSDPPLAEPQHF. The CDR3 DNA follows: TGTGCCAGCAGTGACCCCCCGCTGGCGGAGCCCCAGCATTTT.

This clone was recorded a few times. This chain's CDR3 is CAILWGQLWSNQPQHF. CDR3 bases: TGTGCCATCCTATGGGGGCAATTATGGAGCAATCAGCCCCAGCATTTT. The V and J genes are TRBV7-6 and TRBJ1-5, with a tentative D call TRBD1 (6 bases). The ends were cut back, 10 bases at V and 1 base at J, with 20 bases in the middle. The CDR3 length is 16 residues. Looked up from germline, CDR1 is SGHVS and CDR2 is FNYEAQ.

This clone was observed once. The chain uses TRBV30 and TRBJ2-7; no clear D. V gave up 0 bases and J gave up 2 bases, with 11 bases separating them. The CDR3 has 14 amino acids. The germline V gene has CDR1 GTSNPN and CDR2 SVGIG (reference sequence). CDR3 residues: CAWSVGGTAYEQYF. The CDR3, as DNA: TGTGCCTGGAGTGTAGGTGGCACAGCCTACGAGCAGTACTTC.

V usage is TRBV2 and J usage is TRBJ2-7; tentative D call: TRBD2 (6 bases). V gave up 2 bases and J gave up 9 bases, with 17 bases separating them. The germline V gene encodes CDR1 SNHLY and CDR2 FYNNEI. This CDR3 has 14 amino acids. CDR3 nucleotide sequence: TGTGCCAGCAGTGAATTAAGCGGGCCTGAATGGCAGTACTTC. Protein product: CASSELSGPEWQYF.

The chain carries TRBV7-2 and TRBJ1-1, with D possibly TRBD1 on 5 matching bases. V was cut by 5 bases and J by 3 bases, with 13 bases left in between. CDR3 length: 14 amino acids. Per germline, CDR1 SGHTA and CDR2 FQGNSA. The CDR3, as DNA: TGTGCCAGCAGCCCGGCCGGACAACACACTGAAGCTTTCTTT. Its translation: CASSPAGQHTEAFF.

This clone was counted a few times. The chain uses TRBV5-1 and TRBJ2-7, with D maybe TRBD1 (6 bases). The CDR3 totals 15 residues. V lost 0 bases, J lost 2 bases, and 12 bases lay in between. Germline V gene lookup returns CDR1 SGHRS and CDR2 YFSETQ. The CDR3 coding sequence is TGCGCCAGCAGCTTGGCTGGGACACCCACCTACGAGCAGTACTTC. Residues: CASSLAGTPTYEQYF.

This chain links TRBV5-4 with TRBJ2-2; 10 positions match TRBD2. CDR3 length: 17 amino acids. V dropped 0 bases and J dropped 0; count of bases not matched to a gene: 2. Germline lookup yields CDR1 SGHNT and CDR2 YYREEE (reference sequence). For the CDR3, the DNA is TGTGCCAGCAGCTTGGCAAGCGGGGGGGCGAACACCGGGGAGCTGTTTTTT. Its protein is CASSLASGGANTGELFF. The entire variable domain, with the rest obtained from reference TRBV5-4 and TRBJ2-2, is as follows: ETGVTQSPTHLIKTRGQQVTLRCSSQSGHNTVSWYQQALGQGPQFIFQYYREEENGRGNFPPRFSGLQFPNYSSELNVNALELDDSALYLCASSLASGGANTGELFFGEGSRLTVL.

There are a few counts of this clone. The V gene is TRBV27, the J gene TRBJ1-1; TRBD1 might be the D (6 bases). Germline CDR1 MNHEY, CDR2 SMNVEV (reference sequence). This CDR3 comprises 13 residues. Deletions cut 10 bases from V and 3 bases from J, with 15 bases between. The CDR3 bases are TGTGCCACGTCTTCTTACAGGGACACTGAAGCTTTCTTT. This encodes CATSSYRDTEAFF.

The chain recombines TRBV7-8 with TRBJ1-3; 8 positions match TRBD1. The germline CDR1 and CDR2 sequences are SGHVS and FQNEAQ. Trimming removed 2 bases from V and 1 base from J; junction bases left unmatched: 4. The CDR3 extends over 16 amino acids. The CDR3 coding sequence is TGTGCCAGCAGCTTAACCACAGGGGGTTCTGGAAACACCATATATTTT. It specifies CASSLTTGGSGNTIYF.

The chain links TRBV7-8 to TRBJ1-4; 8 bases line up with TRBD1. The germline V gene encodes CDR1 SGHVS and CDR2 FQNEAQ. With V trimmed by 4 bases and J by 5 bases, 3 bases remained unmatched. This CDR3 is 14 amino acids long. CDR3 nucleotides: TGTGCCAGCAGCTCGGGACAGGACAATGAAAAACTGTTTTTT. Translation gives CASSSGQDNEKLFF.

This clone has more than one count but fewer than ten. The chain carries TRBV10-3 and TRBJ1-2; 7 bases map to TRBD1. V lost 4 bases to trimming and J lost 3 bases; unmatched junction nucleotides: 11. CDR3 length: 16 residues. CDR1 ENHRY and CDR2 SYGVKD come from the germline V gene. As DNA, the CDR3 is TGTGCCATCAGTGTAGGACCGGGCAGGGGGGACTATGGCTACACCTTC. It codes for CAISVGPGRGDYGYTF.

V gene TRBV7-2 combines with J gene TRBJ2-1; tentative D call: TRBD2 (7 bases). V lost 2 bases and J lost 7, with 21 bases in between. The germline CDR1 and CDR2 sequences are SGHTA and FQGNSA. CDR3 length: 17 amino acids. Here the CDR3 reads CASSLSRLAGAGNEQFF. DNA for the CDR3: TGTGCCAGCAGCTTAAGCCGACTTGCGGGGGCAGGGAATGAGCAGTTCTTC.

The chain carries TRBV28 and TRBJ1-2, with 9 bases aligning to TRBD1. The CDR3 length is 14 residues. Trimming cost V 4 bases and J 7 bases; bases outside gene matches: 7. Per germline, CDR1 MDHEN and CDR2 SYDVKM. The CDR3 DNA reads TGTGCCAGCAGTTCTCCGGGACAGGGAGGTGGCTACACCTTC. This encodes CASSSPGQGGGYTF.

This clone was observed a few times. The rearrangement joins TRBV20-1 to TRBJ2-7; D may be TRBD2 (5 bases). The germline gives CDR1 DFQATT, CDR2 SNEGSKA (reference sequence). The CDR3 is 11 residues long. V gave up 5 bases and J gave up 8 bases, with 13 bases separating them. The CDR3 sequence: CSASREDKQYF. CDR3 nucleotides: TGCAGTGCTTCCCGGGAAGATAAGCAGTACTTC.

Here the CDR3 DNA reads TGCAGCGTTGATGGGCCCCAAGAGACCCAGTACTTC. Its translation: CSVDGPQETQYF. V and J are TRBV29-1 and TRBJ2-5; D not certain. Germline values: CDR1 SQVTM, CDR2 ANQGSEA. Trimming left V 3 bases short and J 1 base short, with 6 bases between. The CDR3 is 12 residues long.

In regard to this clone: Other nucleotide sequences in the sample specify the same CDR3. The rearrangement joins TRBV3-1 (or the pseudogene TRBV3-2) to TRBJ2-7, with TRBD2 identical over 7 bases. Germline CDR1 reads LGHDT; CDR2 reads YNNKEL (reference sequence). Germline trimming cut 3 bases from V and 4 bases from J; bases unmatched to any gene: 6. The CDR3 length is 14 residues. The CDR3 spells CASSQGRGTYEQYF. The CDR3 DNA follows: TGTGCCAGCAGCCAGGGGCGGGGGACTTACGAGCAGTACTTC.

This clone was detected once. The chain uses TRBV20-1 and TRBJ1-3; tentatively, D is TRBD1 (6 bases). The length of the CDR3 is 17 residues. Germline-derived CDR1 and CDR2 are DFQATT and SNEGSKA (reference sequence). The V end was cut by 3 bases, the J end by 0 bases, with 18 bases between. The CDR3: CSASDGQPLDSGNTIYF. DNA for the CDR3: TGCAGTGCTAGTGATGGACAGCCCTTAGACTCTGGAAACACCATATATTTT.

This clone has a handful of counts. CDR3 coding DNA: TGTGCCAGCAGCGACTATACCAAAGGGGGCTACACCTTC. Protein sequence: CASSDYTKGGYTF. The chain combines TRBV11-2 with TRBJ1-2; D is undetermined. The CDR3 has 13 residues. V was clipped by 5 bases and J by 8 bases, with 15 bases between them. CDR1 is SGHAT, CDR2 FQNNGV, per germline.

The chain uses TRBV2 and TRBJ1-5; 7 bases map to TRBD1. The CDR3 spans 13 residues. Trimming at V came to 11 bases and at J to 2 bases, leaving 6 bases not matched to a gene. Germline loops: CDR1 SNHLY, CDR2 FYNNEI. The CDR3: CAGSGTGNQPQHF. The DNA of the CDR3 is TGTGCCGGGAGTGGGACAGGCAATCAGCCCCAGCATTTT.

This clone came up many times. V usage is TRBV4-2 and J usage is TRBJ2-2; D uncertain. Germline values: CDR1 LGHNA, CDR2 YNFKEQ. The CDR3 length is 14 residues. The germline V and J ends were trimmed by 0 bases and 5 bases, with 7 bases remaining between them. The CDR3 sequence is CASSQDPRTGELFF. For the CDR3, the DNA is TGTGCCAGCAGCCAAGATCCACGGACCGGGGAGCTGTTTTTT.

A few counts support this clone. This chain links TRBV3-1 (or the pseudogene TRBV3-2) with TRBJ1-6; 7 bases are shared with TRBD1. The CDR3 consists of 15 residues. Germline trimming cut 2 bases from V and 9 bases from J; bases unmatched to any gene: 7. From germline, CDR1 is LGHDT and CDR2 YNNKEL (reference sequence). This chain's CDR3 is CASSQIGQASSPLHF. The CDR3 DNA reads TGTGCCAGCAGCCAAATAGGACAGGCAAGTTCACCCCTCCACTTT.

In this sample, this clone turned up a few times. The chain couples TRBV30 to TRBJ1-1; D remains unclear. V lost 2 bases and J 6 bases, leaving 10 bases between the germline ends. The germline V gene encodes CDR1 GTSNPN and CDR2 SVGIG (reference sequence). This CDR3 has 12 amino acids. Here the CDR3 DNA reads TGTGCCTGGAGTAAGAGAGGCCCTGAAGCTTTCTTT. Translated, it gives CAWSKRGPEAFF.

The chain combines TRBV7-9 with TRBJ2-5; D perhaps matches TRBD2 (6 bases). V shed 0 bases and J shed 4 bases, with 12 bases lying between them. This CDR3 is built from 15 residues. Germline lookup yields CDR1 SEHNR and CDR2 FQNEAQ (reference sequence). The CDR3 protein is CASSLAGGESETQYF. In DNA, the CDR3 is TGTGCCAGCAGCTTAGCCGGCGGGGAGTCAGAGACCCAGTACTTC.

V is TRBV6-5 and J is TRBJ2-1, with unresolved D. Germline CDR1 MNHEY, CDR2 SVGAGI. The CDR3 has 13 amino acids. V dropped 5 bases and J dropped 5 bases, with 10 bases sitting between them. The chain's CDR3 is CASSPRSNNEQFF. The CDR3 DNA is TGTGCCAGCAGTCCCCGGTCAAACAATGAGCAGTTCTTC.

This chain uses TRBV11-3 with TRBJ1-2; the D is unclear. With 3 bases removed from V and 8 bases from J, the gap between germline ends came to 13 bases. The length of the CDR3 is 13 residues. CDR1 and CDR2 (germline): SGHNT, YENEEA. The CDR3 nucleotides are TGTGCCAGCAGCTTGGGAGGGTATGGAGGCTACACCTTC. This codes for CASSLGGYGGYTF.

The CDR3 nucleotides read TGTGCCATCAGTGAGTCGGACAGGGGGCATGGCTACACCTTC. The encoded protein is CAISESDRGHGYTF. The chain is built from TRBV10-3 and TRBJ1-2; 11 bases line up with TRBD1. CDR1 ENHRY and CDR2 SYGVKD come from the germline V gene. The CDR3 has 14 residues. The V segment lost 0 bases and the J segment 6 bases; nucleotides outside the gene matches: 0.

The sample holds one count of this clone. The chain recombines TRBV29-1 with TRBJ1-4; D is possibly TRBD1 (6 bases). Between the trimmed V and J ends, which lost 3 bases and 6 bases, there was a span of 14 bases. The CDR3 length is 14 residues. Germline V CDR1 and CDR2: SQVTM, ANQGSEA. CDR3 sequence: CSVDGQGTDEKLFF. For the CDR3, the DNA is TGCAGCGTTGATGGTCAGGGGACGGATGAAAAACTGTTTTTT.